Reported below is one T cell receptor (beta chain). As yet, its antigen is unknown. Germline is not matched at one junction end, which may reflect a read error. This sample stems from a study of T-cell memory formation after mild COVID-19. One entry per CDR3 protein, called by TCRdb with MiXCR from the 5' RACE reads. The sample has 170,000 or so distinct CDR3 sequences; roughly 28% are singletons. Findings of the study overall: Contracting clones, day 15 to 85, had balanced CD4/CD8, and later expanders favored CD4+. Second-wave clones that peaked on day 37 lacked confirmed SARS-CoV-2 specificity.

The CDR3 has 15 amino acids. Germline V lookup: CDR1 LGHNA, CDR2 YSLEER. The sequence derives from an adult woman who had mild COVID-19 (a few samples of this study predate the infection). Cell type and time point are not known. The rearrangement uses TRBV4-3 and TRBJ1-1; D is perhaps TRBD1 (5 bases). Sequencing input: PBMCs or a T cell subset sorted from them (not recorded which). The CDR3 loop is CASSQEAGGNTGAFF. The CDR3 DNA reads as TGCGCCAGCAGCCAAGAGGCGGGGGGGAACACTGGAGCTTTCTTT.